A selection of T cell receptor beta chains follows, all from one sample in a study of blood T cell repertoires in COVID-19. Only in-frame clones appear in the TCRdb table, and some are missing; sequencing was by immunoSEQ multiplex PCR. The repertoire includes under 200,000 clones, approximately 88% of them detected once, and over 10% sits in the top ten. The sequenced sample consisted of PBMCs or T cells enriched from blood (not recorded which). The receptors were sampled from an older woman who had recovered from COVID-19. Both conserved end residues are part of each CDR3. The D gene is left open where the match is weak. Where a row states a size, it is once, few, many or the class of an expanded clone; other rows omit it.

TRBV5-1	NA	NA	TRBJ1-1	TGCGCCAGCAGCACGGGTATTATGAACACTGAAGCTTTCTTT	CASSTGIMNTEAFF
TRBV19	TRBD2	NA	TRBJ2-1	TGTGCCAGTAGTATTGCCTTCAGCGGGGGGGTCAATGAGCAGTTCTTC	CASSIAFSGGVNEQFF
TRBV3-1/TRBV3-2	TRBD1	once	TRBJ2-7	TGTGCCAGCAGCCAAGATCTGGGACAGTTCTACGAGCAGTACTTC	CASSQDLGQFYEQYF
TRBV12-3/TRBV12-4	NA	once	TRBJ1-1	TGTGCCAGCAGTTACAGAGTGAACACTGAAGCTTTCTTT	CASSYRVNTEAFF
TRBV29-1	NA	NA	TRBJ2-2	TGCAGCGTTGACCGGAGAGGAACCGGGGAGCTGTTTTTT	CSVDRRGTGELFF
TRBV4-1	NA	NA	TRBJ1-4	TGCGCCAGCAGCCAATATTATCGGGGTAATGAAAAACTGTTTTTT	CASSQYYRGNEKLFF
TRBV2	TRBD1	few	TRBJ1-6	TGTGCCAGCAGTTCCGGACAGGGATTTAATTCACCCCTCCACTTT	CASSSGQGFNSPLHF
TRBV29-1	TRBD2	few	TRBJ2-1	TGCAGCGCCCTAGGTAGCGGGAGGGGCGGCTCCTACAATGAGCAGTTCTTC	CSALGSGRGGSYNEQFF
TRBV18	NA	NA	TRBJ1-1	TGTGCCAGCTCACCACGTCAACAGGATGAAGCTTTCTTT	CASSPRQQDEAFF
TRBV11-2	TRBD1	NA	TRBJ1-1	TGTGCCAGCAGCGTCTCAGGGGGCACTGAAGCTTTCTTT	CASSVSGGTEAFF
TRBV18	TRBD1	NA	TRBJ1-3	TGTGCCAGCTCATCAGCCACAGGGGGGTCCTCTGGAAACACCATATATTTT	CASSSATGGSSGNTIYF
TRBV5-1	NA	NA	TRBJ1-6	TGCGCCAGCAGGATCGAGACTGCAGCACCCCTCCACTTT	CASRIETAAPLHF
TRBV15	NA	NA	TRBJ1-2	TGTGCCACCAGCAATTGGAGGGGAGCCGGCTACACCTTC	CATSNWRGAGYTF
TRBV3-1/TRBV3-2	NA	few	TRBJ1-1	TGTGCCAGCAGCCAAATCGGTTCCACTGAAGCTTTCTTT	CASSQIGSTEAFF
TRBV10-3	TRBD2	NA	TRBJ2-5	TGTGCCATCAGTGAGGGAGTAGCGGGGGCCAGGGAGACCCAGTACTTC	CAISEGVAGARETQYF
TRBV5-1	NA	NA	TRBJ1-4	TGCGCCAGCACCTCGGGACAATATAATGAAAAACTGTTTTTT	CASTSGQYNEKLFF
TRBV4-2	NA	once	TRBJ2-1	TGTGCCAGCAGCCAAGATCTGTCCGGGAGCGGTGGGGACAATGAGCAGTTCTTC	CASSQDLSGSGGDNEQFF
TRBV18	TRBD1	NA	TRBJ2-7	TGTGCCAGCTCACCCACAGGGGCGGGCTACGAGCAGTACTTC	CASSPTGAGYEQYF
TRBV5-1	TRBD2	NA	TRBJ2-1	TGCGCCAGCAGCGATAGCGGGAGCTCCTACAATGAGCAGTTCTTC	CASSDSGSSYNEQFF
TRBV2	NA	NA	TRBJ1-5	TGTGCCAGCGGGTCGGGGAACAATCAGCCCCAGCATTTT	CASGSGNNQPQHF
TRBV2	NA	NA	TRBJ1-3	TGTGCCAGCAGGCTAGGGGGGGCCAACTCTGGAAACACCATATATTTT	CASRLGGANSGNTIYF
TRBV19	TRBD2	few	TRBJ2-2	TGTGCCAGTACCCTTGGGACTAGCGGGGGGATGACGAACACCGGGGAGCTGTTTTTT	CASTLGTSGGMTNTGELFF
TRBV10-3	NA	once	TRBJ1-2	TGTGCCATCAGTGAATGGACAGACTATGGCTACACCTTC	CAISEWTDYGYTF
TRBV24-1	NA	NA	TRBJ1-2	TGTGCCACCAGTGATCCCTACTATGGCTACACCTTC	CATSDPYYGYTF
TRBV7-6	NA	NA	TRBJ2-5	TGTGCCAGCAGCCGGGACACCTTGTACCAAGAGACCCAGTACTTC	CASSRDTLYQETQYF
TRBV5-5	NA	NA	TRBJ1-1	TGTGCCAGCAGCTTGGATGCTGATAGAGACACTGAAGCTTTCTTT	CASSLDADRDTEAFF
TRBV5-1	TRBD1	NA	TRBJ2-2	TGCGCCAGCAGCTTACTGGGACAGGGGGCTGACGGGGAGCTGTTTTTT	CASSLLGQGADGELFF
TRBV25-1	TRBD1	NA	TRBJ1-3	TGTGCCAGCAGCGACAGGGCGAACACCATATATTTT	CASSDRANTIYF
TRBV5-1	TRBD1	NA	TRBJ1-1	TGCGCCAGCAGCCAAATTACAGGGGGGACTGAAGCTTTCTTT	CASSQITGGTEAFF
TRBV28	NA	NA	TRBJ2-3	TGTGCCAGCAGTTCGCGACAGCCCTCGGGAGATACGCAGTATTTT	CASSSRQPSGDTQYF
TRBV19	TRBD2	NA	TRBJ2-3	TGTGCCAGTAGTGGGGGGACTACCAAATTTGCAGATACGCAGTATTTT	CASSGGTTKFADTQYF
TRBV4-1	TRBD1	NA	TRBJ2-4	TGCGCCAGCAGCGCGGACAGGGGGGAAAACATTCAGTACTTC	CASSADRGENIQYF
TRBV21-1	NA	NA	TRBJ2-7	TGTGCCAGCAGCAGAGGAGTATACGAGCAGTACTTC	CASSRGVYEQYF
TRBV5-1	TRBD1	NA	TRBJ1-1	TGCGCCAGCAGCCAGGACAGGGTCGACGGGGAAGCTTTCTTT	CASSQDRVDGEAFF
TRBV2	NA	NA	TRBJ2-5	TGTGCCAGCCTCCAGGGGCAAGAGACCCAGTACTTC	CASLQGQETQYF
TRBV30	TRBD2	NA	TRBJ2-3	TGTGCCTGGAGTGTGGATAGCGGGTACACAGATACGCAGTATTTT	CAWSVDSGYTDTQYF
TRBV6-5	NA	NA	TRBJ1-5	TGTGCCAGCAGTTACAAACAGAGTAGCAATCAGCCCCAGCATTTT	CASSYKQSSNQPQHF
TRBV3-1/TRBV3-2	NA	NA	TRBJ2-7	TGTGCCAGCAGCCAGGGCCTCATAGCGGACATCTCCTACGAGCAGTACTTC	CASSQGLIADISYEQYF
TRBV5-1	TRBD2	NA	TRBJ2-1	TGCGCCAGCAGCTTCCAGCCGACTAGCGGTCCCGGCGAGCAGTTCTTC	CASSFQPTSGPGEQFF
TRBV24-1	NA	NA	TRBJ1-4	TGTGCCACCAGTGATTCCGCCAGGCTGTTTTTT	CATSDSARLFF
TRBV29-1	NA	NA	TRBJ1-1	TGCAGCGGGAGCGCCGGGTTAAGAACTGAAGCTTTCTTT	CSGSAGLRTEAFF
TRBV7-2	NA	NA	TRBJ2-7	TGTGCCAGCAGCTTAGGCGCGGTAGCGCGCAGGGAGCAGTACTTC	CASSLGAVARREQYF
TRBV27	TRBD1	NA	TRBJ2-1	TGTGCCAGCAGTTTACGGGGACAGGGGGGAAAATTCTTC	CASSLRGQGGKFF
TRBV9	TRBD1	NA	TRBJ1-2	TGTGCCAGCAGCGTCGGACAGGGGGACTATGGCTACACCTTC	CASSVGQGDYGYTF